This is a list of T cell receptor beta chains from one sample in a study of blood T cell repertoires in COVID-19. Here immunoSEQ multiplex PCR was the method, and the copy in TCRdb shows in-frame clones only, minus some. This table holds about 37,000 clones, roughly 90% found once. The sequencing input was peripheral blood. The receptors come from a man in his fifties or sixties with active COVID-19. Both conserved end residues are part of each CDR3. D genes are given only for firm matches. Size values are once, few and many counts, or a class for expanded clones, and some rows have none.

V: TRBV3-1/TRBV3-2
J: TRBJ2-3
size: NA
D: NA
length: 15
DNA: TGTGCCAGCAGCCGTGGGCGGGCAGTCACAGATACGCAGTATTTT
CDR3: CASSRGRAVTDTQYF

V: TRBV3-1/TRBV3-2
J: TRBJ2-7
size: NA
D: NA
length: 15
DNA: TGTGCCAGCAGCCAGTATGTGAGAGTGGTCGACGAGCAGTACTTC
CDR3: CASSQYVRVVDEQYF

V: TRBV7-9
J: TRBJ1-1
size: NA
D: TRBD1
length: 17
DNA: TGTGCCAGCAGCTTAGTCCCACCGGACAGGAAGGGGTTCGAAGCTTTCTTT
CDR3: CASSLVPPDRKGFEAFF

V: TRBV5-1
J: TRBJ2-1
size: NA
D: TRBD2
length: 14
DNA: TGCGCCAGCTTTCGGGAGGGGAGAGACAATGAGCAGTTCTTC
CDR3: CASFREGRDNEQFF

V: TRBV19
J: TRBJ2-1
size: NA
D: NA
length: 18
DNA: TGTGCCAGTAGTATAGTGGGGATAGTCTTCGAGGGTCGGAATGAGCAGTTCTTC
CDR3: CASSIVGIVFEGRNEQFF

V: TRBV7-9
J: TRBJ1-5
size: hyperexpanded
D: TRBD1
length: 16
DNA: TGTGCCAGCAGCTTGGGGACAGGGGGTAGCAATCAGCCCCAGCATTTT
CDR3: CASSLGTGGSNQPQHF

V: TRBV18
J: TRBJ2-3
size: NA
D: NA
length: 14
DNA: TGTGCCAGCTCACCGATGGACAGTCCCGATACGCAGTATTTT
CDR3: CASSPMDSPDTQYF

V: TRBV27
J: TRBJ2-7
size: NA
D: TRBD1
length: 13
DNA: TGTGCCAGCAGTTTATCGACAGGGTCCGAGCAGTACTTC
CDR3: CASSLSTGSEQYF

V: TRBV4-2
J: TRBJ2-1
size: NA
D: TRBD1
length: 16
DNA: TGTGCCAGCAGCCTCCTGGGACAGGGGGAAGGAAATGAGCAGTTCTTC
CDR3: CASSLLGQGEGNEQFF

V: TRBV7-3
J: TRBJ2-2
size: NA
D: TRBD2
length: 16
DNA: TGTGCCAGCAGCCCCCGGACTAGCGGGAGTTCCGGGGAGCTGTTTTTT
CDR3: CASSPRTSGSSGELFF

V: TRBV5-4
J: TRBJ2-3
size: NA
D: NA
length: 12
DNA: TGTGCCAGCAGCCTCGGGGGAGATACGCAGTATTTT
CDR3: CASSLGGDTQYF

V: TRBV1
J: TRBJ2-7
size: few
D: NA
length: 16
DNA: TGCACCAGCAGCGGACCGGGACAGGCCAACTCCTACGAGCAGTACTTC
CDR3: CTSSGPGQANSYEQYF

V: TRBV4-2
J: TRBJ2-7
size: NA
D: NA
length: 16
DNA: TGTGCCAGCAGCCAAGGAAGCGGAATATTATCCTACGAGCAGTACTTC
CDR3: CASSQGSGILSYEQYF